A single sample gave rise to the 12 T cell receptor beta chains below, sequenced in a study of prognosis after radiotherapy for stage I lung cancer. CDR3 of TCR beta was amplified from genomic DNA via a two-round multiplex PCR. Round-one PCR had primers specific to each TRBV and TRBJ gene. TCRdb passed the multiplex PCR reads through MiXCR, listing each CDR3 protein once. Of roughly 26,000 distinct CDR3 sequences listed, around 30% are singletons. This sample comprised PBMCs, obtained before or after stereotactic body radiation therapy (not recorded which). The receptors derive from a donor aged 50 or older with non-small cell lung cancer.

This clonotype was observed at least ten times. The gene calls are TRBV5-1 and TRBJ2-1; D is perhaps TRBD1 or TRBD2 (5 bases each). There are 13 residues in the CDR3. The germline V gene has CDR1 SGHRS and CDR2 YFSETQ. With 7 bases removed from V and 7 bases from J, the gap between germline ends came to 15 bases. DNA for the CDR3: TGCGCCAGCTTTATTTCCGGGGCTAATGAGCAGTTCTTC. This translates into CASFISGANEQFF.

This clonotype was counted many times. This sequence joins TRBV10-3 and TRBJ2-7; TRBD1 matches 10 bases. The CDR3 has 14 amino acids. Trimming took 6 bases from V and 5 from J; bases not matched to a gene: 7. The V gene's germline CDR1 is ENHRY and CDR2 SYGVKD. This chain's CDR3 is CAIRSDRGGDEQYF. CDR3 sequence (DNA): TGTGCCATCAGGTCGGACAGGGGGGGGGACGAGCAGTACTTC.

Many counts were recorded for this clonotype. This chain links TRBV5-1 with TRBJ1-4; D gene ambiguous. V was pared by 3 bases and J by 4 bases, with 7 bases between. Germline-derived CDR1 and CDR2 are SGHRS and YFSETQ. There are 13 residues in the CDR3. CDR3 protein: CASSWEINEKLFF. CDR3 coding DNA: TGCGCCAGCAGCTGGGAGATTAATGAAAAACTGTTTTTT. Together with reference TRBV5-1 and TRBJ1-4, the CDR3 gives the full variable domain: KAGVTQTPRYLIKTRGQQVTLSCSPISGHRSVSWYQQTPGQGLQFLFEYFSETQRNKGNFPGRFSGRQFSNSRSEMNVSTLELGDSALYLCASSWEINEKLFFGSGTQLSVL.

This clonotype came up many times. V is TRBV20-1 and J is TRBJ2-6; D is unresolved. The CDR3 length is 15 residues. Trimming took off 3 bases at V and 0 bases at J, with 9 bases between the two ends. Germline CDR1 and CDR2: DFQATT and SNEGSKA (reference sequence). DNA of the CDR3: TGCAGTGCTAGTTCAGAGAGCTCTGGGGCCAACGTCCTGACTTTC. This sequence encodes CSASSESSGANVLTF.

This chain links TRBV6-2 or TRBV6-3 with TRBJ2-1; 7 bases are shared with TRBD1. This CDR3 has 13 amino acids. Germline lookup yields CDR1 MNHEY and CDR2 SVGEGT. J lost 4 bases, V lost 8 bases, and 5 bases had no gene match. DNA of the CDR3: TGTGCCAGCTCGAGCAGGGGGTACAATGAGCAGTTCTTC. Amino acid sequence: CASSSRGYNEQFF.

Of note for this clonotype: This CDR3 fails to terminate in the conserved phenylalanine or tryptophan, so it likely reflects a read error. V is TRBV11-2 and J is TRBJ2-1; tentative D call: TRBD2 (5 bases). The CDR3 has 13 residues. Trimming left V 3 bases short and J 8 bases short, with 11 bases between. Germline V gives CDR1 SGHAT, CDR2 FQNNGV. The CDR3 DNA reads as TGTGCCAGCAGCTTCAGCGGTCACGATGAGCAGTTCCTC. This translates into CASSFSGHDEQFL.

This clonotype was recorded many times. The V call is TRBV6-5, the J call TRBJ1-2; a possible D gene is TRBD1 (5 bases). The CDR3 runs to 15 residues. CDR1 MNHEY and CDR2 SVGAGI come from the germline V gene. Deletions cut 4 bases from V and 5 bases from J, with 17 bases between. CDR3 region: CASSSPGGALYGYTF. The CDR3 DNA reads as TGTGCCAGCAGTTCCCCTGGAGGGGCCTTGTATGGCTACACCTTC.

This clonotype was counted ten times or more. The chain combines TRBV19 with TRBJ1-5; D gene uncertain. The CDR3 runs to 15 residues. V shed 1 base and J shed 3 bases, with 10 bases lying between them. Germline loops: CDR1 LNHDA, CDR2 SQIVND (reference sequence). The CDR3 nucleotides are TGTGCCAGTAGTATAGGGCAGTTCGACAATCAGCCCCAGCATTTT. Protein product: CASSIGQFDNQPQHF.

This clonotype was counted only a few times. It may be a read error: a sequence one base away is much more abundant. Without the conserved terminal phenylalanine or tryptophan, this CDR3 likely stems from a read error. The chain combines TRBV3-1 with TRBJ1-2; a weak D match, TRBD1 (6 bases). Germline V gives CDR1 LGHDT, CDR2 YNNKEL (reference sequence). The CDR3 contains 14 residues. V gave up 4 bases and J gave up 7 bases, with 16 bases separating them. CDR3 sequence: CASSRREGGGGYTI. CDR3 in DNA: TGTGCCAGCAGCCGCCGCGAGGGGGGCGGTGGCTACACCATC.

Concerning this clonotype: This sequence may be a read error, since a much larger clone differs from it by one base. The V and J genes are TRBV7-2 and TRBJ1-5; D is unresolved. V dropped 9 bases and J dropped 5 bases, with 11 bases sitting between them. CDR1 and CDR2 (germline): SGHTA, FQGNSA. This CDR3 region has 12 residues. CDR3 in amino acids: CASCSDDQPQHF. For the CDR3, the DNA is TGTGCCAGTTGCAGTGACGATCAGCCCCAGCATTTT. Supplemented by reference TRBV7-2 and TRBJ1-5, the full variable domain reads GAGVSQSPSNKVTEKGKDVELRCDPISGHTALYWYRQSLGQGLEFLIYFQGNSAPDKSGLPSDRFSAERTGGSVSTLTIQRTQQEDSAVYLCASCSDDQPQHFGDGTRLSIL.

V is TRBV6-5 and J is TRBJ2-1, with 7 bases identical to TRBD2. This CDR3 comprises 17 residues. CDR1 is MNHEY, CDR2 SVGAGI, per germline. Germline trimming cut 0 bases from V and 4 bases from J; bases unmatched to any gene: 9. In DNA form, the CDR3 reads TGTGCCAGCAGTTACTCTTCGCCTAGCGGCCTATACAATGAGCAGTTCTTC. This encodes CASSYSSPSGLYNEQFF.

This clonotype was seen once. This may stem from a read error, because a much larger clone lies one nucleotide away. The rearrangement joins TRBV12-5 to TRBJ2-5; 8 positions match TRBD1. Germline V gene data show CDR1 as LGHNT and CDR2 as FRNRAP. This CDR3 comprises 16 residues. The V and J ends lost 3 bases and 2 bases, in that order; junction bases with no gene match: 8. CDR3 coding DNA: TGTGCTAGTGGTTTTTTCCAGGGGGCTCGGCAAGAGACCCAGTACTTC. Protein product: CASGFFQGARQETQYF.